Included here is one T cell receptor beta chain sequence, with context. Its cognate antigen is unknown. These data belong to a study of sequential checkpoint blockade in melanoma. Study-wide context: Each arm's sequence ended with maintenance nivolumab. Whole-study results and caveats: Response in arm A was associated with pretreatment TIL clonality.

TCRdb's copy holds only in-frame clones and misses some; the assay was immunoSEQ multiplex PCR. The sample lists 20,000 to 25,000 clones; around 30% were seen once. In germline, CDR1 is MDHEN, CDR2 SYDVKM. The CDR3 totals 13 residues. Unmatched junction bases numbered 2, after V lost 5 bases and J lost 6 bases. Specified treatment: randomized to nivolumab then ipilimumab (arm A) or the reverse (arm B). This sequence was found in a human donor with melanoma. The specimen comprised tumor tissue (inferred from file names), sampled from a patient given nivolumab and ipilimumab in sequence. This chain connects TRBV28 to TRBJ1-5; TRBD1 matches at 9 bases. Here the CDR3 reads CASSGTGRQPQHF. DNA of the CDR3: TGTGCCAGCAGTGGGACAGGGCGTCAGCCCCAGCATTTT.